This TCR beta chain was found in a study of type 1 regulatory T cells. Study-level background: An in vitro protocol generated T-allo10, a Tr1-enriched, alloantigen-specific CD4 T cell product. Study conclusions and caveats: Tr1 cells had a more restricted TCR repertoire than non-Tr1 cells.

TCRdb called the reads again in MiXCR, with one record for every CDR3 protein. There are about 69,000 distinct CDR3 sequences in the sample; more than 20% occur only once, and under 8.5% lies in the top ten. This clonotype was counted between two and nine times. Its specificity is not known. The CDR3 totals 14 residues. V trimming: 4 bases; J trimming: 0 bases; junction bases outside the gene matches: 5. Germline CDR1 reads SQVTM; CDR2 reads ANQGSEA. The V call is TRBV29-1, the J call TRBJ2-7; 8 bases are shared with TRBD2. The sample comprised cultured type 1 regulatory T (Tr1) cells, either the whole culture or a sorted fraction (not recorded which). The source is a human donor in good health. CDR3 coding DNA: TGCAGCGTTGGCGGGAGGTACTCCTCCTACGAGCAGTACTTC. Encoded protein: CSVGGRYSSYEQYF.